Each of the 26 T cell receptor beta chains below was sequenced from the same sample in a study of beta chain features in type 1 diabetes. As every portion of the isolated RNA was reverse transcribed, the sequencing read expressed TCRB transcripts. Libraries were prepared by immunoSEQ multiplex PCR; TCRdb keeps only in-frame clonotypes and omits some of them. The sample lists hundreds of thousands of clones; 15% to 19% were seen once. The sample taken for sequencing was naive CD4+ T cells from blood. The receptor source for this set is a man between 18 and 29 years old in good health.

The genes are TRBV7-8 and TRBJ1-4; D remains ambiguous. Germline V gene lookup returns CDR1 SGHVS and CDR2 FQNEAQ. The CDR3 spans 16 residues. The germline V and J ends were trimmed by 0 bases and 7 bases, with 15 bases remaining between them. The CDR3 DNA reads as TGTGCCAGCAGCTTAGCGCTAAGATGGGCTCGTGAAAAACTGTTTTTT. Encoded protein: CASSLALRWAREKLFF.

This clone was observed a handful of times. V is TRBV6-5 and J is TRBJ2-1; D gene uncertain. The CDR3 sequence is 16 residues long. Germline V lookup: CDR1 MNHEY, CDR2 SVGAGI. V shed 0 bases and J shed 9 bases, with 18 bases lying between them. The CDR3 bases are TGTGCCAGCAGTTACTCGTACTCGCTGAAAATAAGTGAGCAGTTCTTC. Residues: CASSYSYSLKISEQFF.

V is TRBV18 and J is TRBJ1-5, with D possibly matching TRBD1 (6 bases). The CDR3 covers 17 residues. Germline V lookup: CDR1 KGHSH, CDR2 LQKENI. Trimming took off 4 bases at V and 0 bases at J, with 16 bases between the two ends. The chain's CDR3 is CASSQSGTINSNQPQHF. The CDR3 DNA sequence: TGTGCCAGCTCACAATCCGGGACAATAAATAGCAATCAGCCCCAGCATTTT.

This clone was seen a few times. The V gene is TRBV25-1, the J gene TRBJ2-2; the match to TRBD1 covers 11 bases. J was trimmed by 4 bases and V by 5 bases; bases with no gene match: 6. The germline CDR1 and CDR2 sequences are MGHDK and SYGVNS. The CDR3 runs to 16 residues. The CDR3 protein is CASSIRTGGLTGELFF. The CDR3 DNA reads TGTGCCAGCAGTATAAGGACAGGGGGCCTCACCGGGGAGCTGTTTTTT.

The count of this clone is one. The rearrangement uses TRBV30 and TRBJ2-7, with TRBD1 as a possible D gene (6 bases). Trimming stripped 1 base from V and 1 base from J, with 14 bases between. The CDR3 covers 15 residues. CDR1 is GTSNPN and CDR2 is SVGIG in the germline V gene (reference sequence). CDR3 residues: CAWSGGTLLSYEQYF. The CDR3 DNA reads as TGTGCCTGGAGTGGGGGGACATTATTATCCTACGAGCAGTACTTC.

The chain has TRBV7-9 and TRBJ1-1; D gene ambiguous. CDR1 is SEHNR and CDR2 is FQNEAQ in the germline V gene (reference sequence). V lost 8 bases to trimming and J lost 3 bases, with 4 bases between them. CDR3 length: 10 amino acids. CDR3 DNA: TGTGCCAGCGCTTACACTGAAGCTTTCTTT. Translation gives CASAYTEAFF. Full variable domain (rest looked up from reference TRBV7-9 and TRBJ1-1): DTGVSQNPRHKITKRGQNVTFRCDPISEHNRLYWYRQTLGQGPEFLTYFQNEAQLEKSRLLSDRFSAERPKGSFSTLEIQRTEQGDSAMYLCASAYTEAFFGQGTRLTVV.

This chain uses TRBV14 with TRBJ1-1; 8 positions agree with TRBD1. Per the germline V gene, CDR1 is SGHDN and CDR2 is FVKESK. Unmatched junction bases numbered 10, after V lost 5 bases and J lost 5 bases. CDR3 length: 15 amino acids. The CDR3 region has the DNA TGTGCCAGCAGCGGAGCCCGACAGGGGAATACTGAAGCTTTCTTT. It is translated as CASSGARQGNTEAFF.

This clone was found a few times. The chain recombines TRBV6-4 with TRBJ2-7; 8 bases agree with TRBD1. The ends lost 10 bases at V and 0 bases at J; junction bases unmatched: 5. The V gene's germline CDR1 is MRHNA and CDR2 SNTAGT. The CDR3 contains 13 residues. The CDR3 spells CATRTGSSYEQYF. CDR3 DNA sequence: TGTGCCACCCGGACAGGGAGCTCCTACGAGCAGTACTTC.

The table lists this clone with a few counts. The V call is TRBV2, the J call TRBJ2-1, with D possibly being TRBD1 (6 bases). V was clipped by 3 bases and J by 6 bases, with 15 bases between them. From germline, CDR1 is SNHLY and CDR2 FYNNEI. CDR3 size: 15 residues. Written as DNA, the CDR3 is TGTGCCAGCAGTGAGGTCGGGACAAGACCCAATGAGCAGTTCTTC. This sequence encodes CASSEVGTRPNEQFF.

Only a few counts were recorded for this clone. This chain uses TRBV6-6 with TRBJ2-1, with TRBD2 identical over 14 bases. V was clipped by 0 bases and J by 7 bases; unmatched bases: 2. The CDR3 has 16 amino acids. Germline V CDR1 and CDR2: MNHNY, SVGAGI (reference sequence). The CDR3 spells CASSYSGTSGRNEQFF. The DNA for the CDR3 is TGTGCCAGCAGTTACTCGGGGACTAGCGGGAGAAATGAGCAGTTCTTC.

This sequence joins TRBV7-3 and TRBJ2-3; perhaps D is TRBD1 or TRBD2 (6 bases each). This CDR3 is 18 amino acids long. V lost 5 bases and J 0 bases, leaving 21 bases between the germline ends. Germline V gene sequence: CDR1 SGHTA, CDR2 FQGTGA. CDR3 bases: TGTGCCAGCAGCGCGAAAACCAGGGGCGGGACTAGCACAGATACGCAGTATTTT. Its protein is CASSAKTRGGTSTDTQYF.

CDR3 coding DNA: TGTGCCATCAGTGTCTCCGGGACAGGGGGACGAGATACGCAGTATTTT. Amino acid sequence: CAISVSGTGGRDTQYF. The V call is TRBV10-3, the J call TRBJ2-3, with 11 bases matching TRBD1. The CDR3 sequence is 16 residues long. V was pared by 4 bases and J by 5 bases, with 8 bases of the junction left unmatched. Germline assignment: CDR1 ENHRY and CDR2 SYGVKD.

The chain couples TRBV18 to TRBJ2-1; 8 bases align to TRBD1. Trimming took 4 bases from V and 8 from J; bases not matched to a gene: 4. Germline values: CDR1 KGHSH, CDR2 LQKENI. CDR3 length: 13 amino acids. This chain's CDR3 is CASSRQGKDEQFF. CDR3 coding DNA: TGTGCCAGCTCACGACAGGGGAAGGATGAGCAGTTCTTC.

The CDR3: CASSLFRQEFGYTF. The CDR3 DNA is TGCGCCAGCAGCTTGTTTCGACAGGAATTTGGCTACACCTTC. J is TRBJ1-2 and V is TRBV5-1; D may be TRBD1 (6 bases). The CDR3 sequence is 14 residues long. Trimming cost V 1 base and J 7 bases, with 14 bases left between them. Germline lookup yields CDR1 SGHRS and CDR2 YFSETQ.

J is TRBJ1-5 and V is TRBV28, with 8 bases fitting TRBD1. CDR3 length: 15 amino acids. V shed 6 bases, J shed 7 bases, and the junction held 11 bases outside the gene matches. CDR1 is MDHEN, CDR2 SYDVKM, per germline. CDR3 protein: CASRRGGQGGQPQHF. DNA for the CDR3: TGTGCCAGCAGGCGGGGAGGACAGGGCGGACAGCCCCAGCATTTT.

The gene calls are TRBV21-1 and TRBJ2-5; TRBD1 was called by the table and not checked on the DNA. TRBV21-1 is a known pseudogene. The CDR3 is 15 amino acids. As DNA, the CDR3 is TGTGCCAGCAACCCATTGGACAGACCCCAAGAGACCCAGTACTTC. It codes for CASNPLDRPQETQYF.

As to this clone: The junction shows a germline mismatch at one end, possibly a read error. V and J are TRBV5-6 and TRBJ1-1; TRBD1 matches at 9 bases. CDR3 length: 13 amino acids. CDR1 SGHDT and CDR2 YYEEEE come from the germline V gene. CDR3 sequence (DNA): TGTGCCAGCAGCCTGGACAGGGGCCCTGAGGCTTTCTTT. Translated, it gives CASSLDRGPEAFF.

This chain uses TRBV7-9 with TRBJ1-3; D unclear. The CDR3 extends over 14 amino acids. Per the germline V gene, CDR1 is SEHNR and CDR2 is FQNEAQ (reference sequence). Trimming left V 5 bases short and J 3 bases short, with 11 bases between. CDR3 protein: CASSPRAVGNTIYF. The CDR3 DNA follows: TGTGCCAGCAGCCCAAGGGCGGTTGGAAACACCATATATTTT.

In its sample, this clone was seen a few times. The genes are TRBV5-4 and TRBJ2-7; TRBD2 matches at 8 bases. In germline, CDR1 is SGHNT, CDR2 YYREEE (reference sequence). V dropped 2 bases and J dropped 2; count of bases not matched to a gene: 3. This CDR3 region has 14 residues. As DNA, the CDR3 is TGTGCCAGCAGCTTTGGACTAGCTACCTACGAGCAGTACTTC. It yields the protein CASSFGLATYEQYF.

The rearrangement joins TRBV11-2 to TRBJ2-1, with 9 bases that match TRBD2. This CDR3 comprises 15 residues. The germline V gene has CDR1 SGHAT and CDR2 FQNNGV. Losses at the gene ends were 0 bases for V and 7 bases for J; bases not matched to a gene: 4. The CDR3 region is CASSLELAGGNEQFF. CDR3 coding DNA: TGTGCCAGCAGCTTAGAACTTGCGGGAGGGAATGAGCAGTTCTTC.

The J gene is TRBJ2-1, the V gene TRBV5-4, with D unclear. Trimming left V 4 bases short and J 9 bases short, with 14 bases between. The V gene's germline CDR1 is SGHNT and CDR2 YYREEE (reference sequence). This CDR3 contains 13 residues. The CDR3 reads CASSTNLLFEQFF. CDR3 bases: TGTGCCAGCAGCACGAATCTTCTGTTTGAGCAGTTCTTC.

The rearrangement uses TRBV30 and TRBJ1-1, with 8 bases matching TRBD1. V gave up 2 bases and J gave up 4 bases; unmatched junction bases: 6. In germline, CDR1 is GTSNPN, CDR2 SVGIG (reference sequence). The CDR3 spans 14 residues. In nucleotides, the CDR3 is TGTGCCTGGAGTTATCAGGGGGCGAGCACTGAAGCTTTCTTT. This sequence encodes CAWSYQGASTEAFF.

This chain uses TRBV10-3 with TRBJ1-6, with 8 bases that match TRBD1. The CDR3 consists of 15 residues. The germline gives CDR1 ENHRY, CDR2 SYGVKD. The V gene end was trimmed by 6 bases and the J gene end by 6 bases; junction bases not matched to a gene: 7. In DNA form, the CDR3 reads TGTGCCATCAGCCCGACAGGGGCGACTAATTCACCCCTCCACTTT. This translates into CAISPTGATNSPLHF.

In its sample, this clone was seen a few times. The rearrangement joins TRBV19 to TRBJ2-7, with 9 nucleotides matching TRBD1. The CDR3 consists of 14 residues. Germline trimming cut 4 bases from V and 2 bases from J; bases unmatched to any gene: 3. Looked up from germline, CDR1 is LNHDA and CDR2 is SQIVND (reference sequence). CDR3 amino acids: CASSKTGGTYEQYF. CDR3 nucleotide sequence: TGTGCCAGTAGTAAGACAGGGGGAACCTACGAGCAGTACTTC.

This clone has a handful of counts. The chain carries TRBV18 and TRBJ2-4, with D maybe TRBD1 (6 bases). Trimming shortened V by 2 bases and J by 0 bases, and 14 bases separated the two germline ends. Germline V gene data show CDR1 as KGHSH and CDR2 as LQKENI. The CDR3 loop spans 17 amino acids. CDR3 in DNA: TGTGCCAGCTCACCATCGACTGGACAGCTAGCCAAAAACATTCAGTACTTC. Translation: CASSPSTGQLAKNIQYF.

This clone was seen a few times. The chain carries TRBV18 and TRBJ1-5, with D possibly matching TRBD1 (5 bases). The germline V gene encodes CDR1 KGHSH and CDR2 LQKENI. Trimming cost V 6 bases and J 3 bases, with 15 bases left between them. CDR3 length: 15 residues. In nucleotides, the CDR3 is TGTGCCAGCTCCGTTCTAAGGGGAGACAATCAGCCCCAGCATTTT. This encodes CASSVLRGDNQPQHF.